This TCR beta chain was profiled in a study of shared clonotypes between healthy human individuals. Study-level points and caveats: Sharing of clonotypes among donors was expected to vary with sequencing depth.

Regarding this clone: Its antigen is unidentified. The same CDR3 arises from other DNA sequences in this sample as well.

CDR1 and CDR2 from the germline V gene are KGHSH and LQKENI. This CDR3 region has 14 residues. Trimming at V came to 6 bases and at J to 3 bases, leaving 4 bases not matched to a gene. At deep level, the assay was performed. Profiled with immunoSEQ multiplex PCR; TCRdb holds only in-frame clones, not every one. The sample yields around 2,000,000 clones, about 95% seen once. CD45RO negativity and positive selection for CCR7 defined naive CD8 cells, a population that excluded terminally differentiated effector memory CD45RA+ cells. This TCR was recovered from a man younger than 35 in good health. The sequenced sample consisted of naive CD8+ T cells sorted from blood. The chain carries TRBV18 and TRBJ2-7, with TRBD1 matching over 11 bases. CDR3: CASSPGTGGYEQYF. The DNA for the CDR3 is TGTGCCAGCTCGCCCGGGACAGGGGGCTACGAGCAGTACTTC.